This T cell receptor (beta chain) was recovered during a study of T-cell reconstitution after alpha-beta-depleted transplantation in children. Preparation of the TCRbeta library used unique molecular identifiers. MiXCR was run by TCRdb on the PCR reads, yielding one entry per CDR3 protein. The sample carries around 450,000 distinct CDR3 sequences, around 15% recorded once. With V trimmed by 5 bases and J by 4 bases, 14 bases remained unmatched. Germline V lookup: CDR1 SQVTM, CDR2 ANQGSEA. There are 16 residues in the CDR3. Study-level results: Recipient T cells and thymic progenitors that survived gave rise to the high TCRbeta diversity observed at day 60 in some patients. One year after transplant, T-cell counts and diversity came mostly from newly produced T cells. Expanded clones from the graft, numbering several hundred, reportedly supplied alpha-beta T cells about two months after transplant.

As regards this clonotype: Its antigen is unknown.

This sequence joins TRBV29-1 and TRBJ2-3; 8 nucleotides align to TRBD2. This TCR was recovered from a boy under three years old who had a stem cell transplant for Wiskott-Aldrich syndrome, so the T cells may come from the graft donor. The material sequenced was PBMCs, mostly from graft donor cells, taken 360 days after TCRalphabeta/CD19-depleted stem cell transplant. CDR3 nucleotide sequence: TGCAGCGTTTCCGGGAGGGCTGCATGGGGCCCAGATACGCAGTATTTT. It encodes CSVSGRAAWGPDTQYF.